This TCR beta chain was retrieved from a study of siplizumab effects on memory and regulatory T cells. Study conclusions and caveats: Just a small share of alloreactive clones was traced back to unstimulated subsets.

TCRdb's table, derived via immunoSEQ multiplex PCR, lists solely in-frame clones and lacks some. Among 90,000 to 110,000 clones listed, about 90% were seen once. This CDR3 has 15 residues. Germline V gives CDR1 LNHDA, CDR2 SQIVND (reference sequence). J lost 9 bases, V lost 8 bases, and 16 bases had no gene match. As concerns this clone: The antigen is undetermined.

This chain joins TRBV19 and TRBJ1-2, with 9 bases identical to TRBD1. This TCR was recovered from a human donor in good health. Specimen: Tregs sorted from blood. This CDR3 is CASLPTGTGFPSYTF. The CDR3 bases are TGTGCCAGTCTACCCACCGGGACAGGGTTTCCAAGCTACACCTTC.